One sample yielded the 13 T cell receptor beta chains listed below, sequenced in a study of chemoradiotherapy in HPV16-positive cancers (dated by TCRdb to about 2022). Library preparation used the immunoSEQ multiplex PCR assay. Sourced from immuneACCESS, this table was stored by TCRdb with only in-frame sequences that have V and J called. A share of the clones is absent; for the studies checked, an unresolved V gene accounts for under half, and the remainder has no known explanation. The sample table contains roughly 11,000 clones; only one count was recorded for roughly nine tenths of them. The ten largest make up approximately 1.8% of the sample. Specimen: blood, collected from a patient who underwent chemoradiotherapy. Every receptor here comes from a human donor with HPV-associated anogenital cancer.

The rearrangement uses TRBV19 and TRBJ1-3; 7 positions agree with TRBD1. Germline V gene data show CDR1 as LNHDA and CDR2 as SQIVND (reference sequence). This CDR3 contains 15 residues. J lost 4 bases, V lost 5 bases, and 8 bases had no gene match. The CDR3 loop is CASSASRGLGNTIYF. The CDR3, as DNA: TGTGCCAGTAGTGCATCGAGGGGGCTCGGAAACACCATATATTTT.

This clone was detected once. The CDR3 bases are TGTGCCAGCAGCTTAGGCTTGGGACAGGGGTACGAGCAGTACTTC. It is translated as CASSLGLGQGYEQYF. The chain carries TRBV11-2 and TRBJ2-7; TRBD1 agrees at 10 bases. CDR3 length: 15 amino acids. With V trimmed by 1 base and J by 4 bases, 4 bases remained unmatched. Per germline, CDR1 SGHAT and CDR2 FQNNGV.

There are a few counts of this clone. The J gene is TRBJ2-6, the V gene TRBV18; D ambiguous. The CDR3 covers 14 residues. Trimming took 5 bases from V and 0 from J, leaving 5 bases between them. Germline V gene lookup returns CDR1 KGHSH and CDR2 LQKENI. The CDR3, as DNA: TGTGCCAGCTCAATGGTCTCTGGGGCCAACGTCCTGACTTTC. This sequence encodes CASSMVSGANVLTF.

The rearrangement joins TRBV5-6 to TRBJ1-2; D is perhaps TRBD1 (5 bases). The length of the CDR3 is 16 residues. Germline V gives CDR1 SGHDT, CDR2 YYEEEE. Trimming shortened V by 4 bases and J by 8 bases, and 24 bases separated the two germline ends. The CDR3 DNA reads as TGTGCCAGCAGCAATATCAGGGTTTCTATGGTTTGGGGCTACACCTTC. Translation: CASSNIRVSMVWGYTF.

The rearrangement joins TRBV9 to TRBJ1-4, with 8 bases matching TRBD1. J lost 8 bases, V lost 3 bases, and 9 bases had no gene match. This CDR3 comprises 15 residues. In germline, CDR1 is SGDLS, CDR2 YYNGEE. CDR3: CASSGSGTGGEKLFF. CDR3 coding DNA: TGTGCCAGCAGCGGATCCGGGACAGGTGGCGAAAAACTGTTTTTT.

The rearrangement joins TRBV10-2 to TRBJ2-3; weak D call: TRBD1 (6 bases). Trimming removed 8 bases from V and 1 base from J, with 7 bases in between. Germline V gene data show CDR1 as WSHSY and CDR2 as SAAADI. CDR3 length: 12 residues. Here the CDR3 DNA reads TGCGCCAGCTCAGGGGGCACAGATACGCAGTATTTT. As protein: CASSGGTDTQYF.

CDR3 amino acids: CASSERVVDTQYF. For the CDR3, the DNA is TGTGCCAGCAGTGAAAGGGTTGTAGATACGCAGTATTTT. The chain recombines TRBV2 with TRBJ2-3; D remains unclear. Germline V CDR1 and CDR2: SNHLY, FYNNEI. CDR3 length equals 13 residues. Trimming left V 2 bases short and J 5 bases short, with 8 bases between.

This sequence joins TRBV5-4 and TRBJ1-2; no clear D gene. The V end was cut by 4 bases, the J end by 8 bases, with 15 bases between. The germline V gene has CDR1 SGHNT and CDR2 YYREEE (reference sequence). The CDR3 sequence is 13 residues long. The CDR3 sequence is CASSDRGQKGYTF. The CDR3 nucleotides are TGTGCCAGCAGCGACCGGGGTCAAAAAGGCTACACCTTC. Supplemented by reference TRBV5-4 and TRBJ1-2, the full variable domain reads ETGVTQSPTHLIKTRGQQVTLRCSSQSGHNTVSWYQQALGQGPQFIFQYYREEENGRGNFPPRFSGLQFPNYSSELNVNALELDDSALYLCASSDRGQKGYTFGSGTRLTVV.

The chain uses TRBV19 and TRBJ2-7; D gene uncertain. Trimming removed 9 bases at V and 0 bases at J, with 15 bases between. The CDR3 totals 14 residues. Germline V CDR1 and CDR2: LNHDA, SQIVND (reference sequence). CDR3 region: CARQPHGPSYEQYF. CDR3 DNA: TGTGCCAGGCAACCCCACGGCCCCTCCTACGAGCAGTACTTC.

J is TRBJ1-2 and V is TRBV9; TRBD1 aligns across 8 bases. Germline V gene lookup returns CDR1 SGDLS and CDR2 YYNGEE. The CDR3 loop spans 14 amino acids. J was trimmed by 8 bases and V by 0 bases; bases with no gene match: 6. In nucleotides, the CDR3 is TGTGCCAGCAGCGTAGAACAGGGGGTTAGGGGCTACACCTTC. It encodes CASSVEQGVRGYTF.

The chain is built from TRBV5-5 and TRBJ1-1, with no clear D. This CDR3 is built from 13 residues. Germline assignment: CDR1 SGHKS and CDR2 YYEKEE (reference sequence). The V and J ends lost 5 bases and 3 bases respectively, with 11 bases between them. CDR3 DNA sequence: TGTGCCAGCAGACAAAGTGGGGACACTGAAGCTTTCTTT. This sequence encodes CASRQSGDTEAFF.

CDR3 sequence (DNA): TGCGCCAGCAGCTTCGGGGTTTTGACTAGCGGGGCTGCAGATACGCAGTATTTT. Encoded protein: CASSFGVLTSGAADTQYF. The V call is TRBV5-1, the J call TRBJ2-3; 11 nucleotides agree with TRBD2. The CDR3 is 18 residues long. From germline, CDR1 is SGHRS and CDR2 YFSETQ. The trim removed 2 bases at V and 4 bases at J, leaving 12 bases unmatched. Filled out from reference TRBV5-1 and TRBJ2-3, the complete variable domain reads KAGVTQTPRYLIKTRGQQVTLSCSPISGHRSVSWYQQTPGQGLQFLFEYFSETQRNKGNFPGRFSGRQFSNSRSEMNVSTLELGDSALYLCASSFGVLTSGAADTQYFGPGTRLTVL.

The CDR3 region has the DNA TGCGCCAGCAGCTTGATCCCCAGGGCTTTGGATGGCTACACCTTC. Translating gives CASSLIPRALDGYTF. The rearrangement joins TRBV5-1 to TRBJ1-2; D is possibly TRBD1 (5 bases). Germline V lookup: CDR1 SGHRS, CDR2 YFSETQ. The CDR3 extends over 15 amino acids. Between the trimmed V and J ends, which lost 1 base and 6 bases, there was a span of 16 bases. The full variable domain, rest sourced from reference TRBV5-1 and TRBJ1-2, is KAGVTQTPRYLIKTRGQQVTLSCSPISGHRSVSWYQQTPGQGLQFLFEYFSETQRNKGNFPGRFSGRQFSNSRSEMNVSTLELGDSALYLCASSLIPRALDGYTFGSGTRLTVV.